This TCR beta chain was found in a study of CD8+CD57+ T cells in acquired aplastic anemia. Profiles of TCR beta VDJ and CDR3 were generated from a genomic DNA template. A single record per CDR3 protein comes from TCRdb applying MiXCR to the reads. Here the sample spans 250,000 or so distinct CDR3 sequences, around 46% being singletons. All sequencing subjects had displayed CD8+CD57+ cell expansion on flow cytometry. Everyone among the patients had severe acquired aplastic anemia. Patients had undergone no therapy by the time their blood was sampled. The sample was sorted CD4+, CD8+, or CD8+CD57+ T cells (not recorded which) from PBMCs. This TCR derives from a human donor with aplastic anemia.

CDR3: CASSPPPARPDQPQHF. In DNA form, the CDR3 reads TGTGCCAGCTCACCACCCCCAGCCAGACCTGATCAGCCCCAGCATTTT. The chain combines TRBV18 with TRBJ1-5, with D unresolved. Trimming left V 0 bases short and J 5 bases short, with 14 bases between. The CDR3 is made up of 16 amino acids. Germline V lookup: CDR1 KGHSH, CDR2 LQKENI.